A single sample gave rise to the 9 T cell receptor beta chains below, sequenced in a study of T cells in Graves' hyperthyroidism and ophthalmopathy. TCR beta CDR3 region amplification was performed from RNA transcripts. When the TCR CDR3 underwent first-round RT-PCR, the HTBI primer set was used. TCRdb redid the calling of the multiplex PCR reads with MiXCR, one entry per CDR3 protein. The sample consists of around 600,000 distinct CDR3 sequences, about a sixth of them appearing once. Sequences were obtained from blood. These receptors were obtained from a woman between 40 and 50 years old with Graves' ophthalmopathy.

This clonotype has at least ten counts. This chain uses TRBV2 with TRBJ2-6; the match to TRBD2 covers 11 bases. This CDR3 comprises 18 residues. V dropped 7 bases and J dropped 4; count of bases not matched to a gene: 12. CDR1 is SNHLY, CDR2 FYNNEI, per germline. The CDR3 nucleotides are TGTGCCAGCAAACCCTTACTAGCGGGAGTTCTGGGGGCCAACGTCCTGACTTTC. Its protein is CASKPLLAGVLGANVLTF.

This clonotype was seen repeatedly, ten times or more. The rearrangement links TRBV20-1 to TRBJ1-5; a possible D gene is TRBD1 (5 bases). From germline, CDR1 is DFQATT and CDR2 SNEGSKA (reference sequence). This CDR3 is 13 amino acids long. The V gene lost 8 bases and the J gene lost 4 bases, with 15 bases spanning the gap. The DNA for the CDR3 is TGCAGTTCCCTGGGGCAGCAAAATCAGCCCCAGCATTTT. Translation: CSSLGQQNQPQHF.

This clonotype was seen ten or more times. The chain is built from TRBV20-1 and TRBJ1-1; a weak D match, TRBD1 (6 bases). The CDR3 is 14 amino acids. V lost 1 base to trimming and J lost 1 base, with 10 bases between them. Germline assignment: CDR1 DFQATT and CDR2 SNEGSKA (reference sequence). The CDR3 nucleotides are TGCAGTGCTAGAGTTCCAGGGGAGAACACTGAAGCTTTCTTT. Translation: CSARVPGENTEAFF.

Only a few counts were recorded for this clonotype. Written as DNA, the CDR3 is TGTGCCAGTAGTGTTCGGGGGAACGAAGCTTTCTTT. Protein: CASSVRGNEAFF. The rearrangement joins TRBV19 to TRBJ1-1; D might be TRBD1 (5 bases). The CDR3 loop spans 12 amino acids. V was shortened by 5 bases and J by 8 bases, with 12 bases between the two germline ends. Looked up from germline, CDR1 is LNHDA and CDR2 is SQIVND (reference sequence).

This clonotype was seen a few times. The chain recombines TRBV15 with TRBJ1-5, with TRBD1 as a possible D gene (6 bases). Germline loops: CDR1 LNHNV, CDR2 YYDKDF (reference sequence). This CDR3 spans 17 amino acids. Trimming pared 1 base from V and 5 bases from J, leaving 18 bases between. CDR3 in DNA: TGTGCCACCAGCAGAGGGGCCGACAGGTTCGCGGATCAGCCCCAGCATTTT. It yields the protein CATSRGADRFADQPQHF.

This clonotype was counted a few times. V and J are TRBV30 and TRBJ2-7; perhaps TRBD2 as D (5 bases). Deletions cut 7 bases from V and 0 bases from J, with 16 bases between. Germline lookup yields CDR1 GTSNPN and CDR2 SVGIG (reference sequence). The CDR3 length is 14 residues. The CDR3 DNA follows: TGTGCCTTGACTGAGGGAAGTAGCTCCTACGAGCAGTACTTC. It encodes CALTEGSSSYEQYF. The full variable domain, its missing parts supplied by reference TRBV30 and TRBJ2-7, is SQTIHQWPATLVQPVGSPLSLECTVEGTSNPNLYWYRQAAGRGLQLLFYSVGIGQISSEVPQNLSASRPQDRQFILSSKKLLLSDSGFYLCALTEGSSSYEQYFGPGTRLTVT.

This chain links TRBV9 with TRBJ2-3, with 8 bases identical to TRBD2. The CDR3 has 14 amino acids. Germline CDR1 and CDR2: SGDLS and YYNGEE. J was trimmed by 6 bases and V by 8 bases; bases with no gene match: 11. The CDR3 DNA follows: TGTGCCAGTCAGTATAGCGGGATATCGGATACGCAGTATTTT. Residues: CASQYSGISDTQYF.

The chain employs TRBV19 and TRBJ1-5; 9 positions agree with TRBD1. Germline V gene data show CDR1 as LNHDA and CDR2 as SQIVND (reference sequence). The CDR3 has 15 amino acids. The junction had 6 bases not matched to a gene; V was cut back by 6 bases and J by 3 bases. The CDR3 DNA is TGTGCCAGTAGCCCGGGACAGGGACTCAATCAGCCCCAGCATTTT. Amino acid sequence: CASSPGQGLNQPQHF.

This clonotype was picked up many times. The CDR3 DNA reads TGTGCCAGCAGCTTGCAAGCCGGGACCTACAATGAGCAGTTCTTC. Residues: CASSLQAGTYNEQFF. The chain uses TRBV7-9 and TRBJ2-1; D perhaps matches TRBD2 (5 bases). Germline CDR1 reads SEHNR; CDR2 reads FQNEAQ (reference sequence). Trimming removed 3 bases at V and 2 bases at J, with 11 bases between. The CDR3 is made up of 15 amino acids.